These T cell receptor beta chains were read from a single sample in a study of OX40 agonist ivuxolimab in advanced cancers. Data came from immunoSEQ multiplex PCR; TCRdb stores just in-frame clones and leaves some out. This sample carries around 94,000 clones, 91% of them seen once, and the ten largest clones take around 0.86%. The source was CD4+ or CD8+ T cells sorted from blood, collected in a trial of the OX40 agonist ivuxolimab. Receptors were obtained from an adult with an advanced solid tumor such as melanoma, head and neck, liver or kidney cancer. The CDR3 runs from the conserved cysteine through the conserved F or W. Each record gives: CDR3 protein, CDR3 DNA, D gene, J gene, CDR3 length, V gene, clone size. A D gene is named only where the DNA matches it firmly. Clone size is given for some rows only: seen once, a few or many times, or a class if the clone is expanded.

CDR3 protein: CATSTGLADYNEQFF
CDR3 DNA: TGTGCCACCAGCACAGGACTAGCGGATTACAATGAGCAGTTCTTC
D gene: TRBD2
J gene: TRBJ2-1
CDR3 length: 15
V gene: TRBV15
clone size: .

CDR3 protein: CASSLSHRQGSTTGNTEAFF
CDR3 DNA: TGTGCCAGCAGCTTAAGTCACCGTCAAGGGTCTACCACGGGGAACACTGAAGCTTTCTTT
D gene: .
J gene: TRBJ1-1
CDR3 length: 20
V gene: TRBV7-3
clone size: .

CDR3 protein: CASSLLQGRNTEAFF
CDR3 DNA: TGTGCCAGCAGCTTATTACAGGGTAGGAACACTGAAGCTTTCTTT
D gene: .
J gene: TRBJ1-1
CDR3 length: 15
V gene: TRBV11-3
clone size: once

CDR3 protein: CSAWVGTGQDEQYF
CDR3 DNA: TGCAGCGCCTGGGTGGGGACAGGACAGGACGAGCAGTACTTC
D gene: TRBD1
J gene: TRBJ2-7
CDR3 length: 14
V gene: TRBV29-1
clone size: .

CDR3 protein: CASSLYAYNSPLHF
CDR3 DNA: TGTGCCAGCAGCCTCTATGCATATAATTCACCCCTCCACTTT
D gene: .
J gene: TRBJ1-6
CDR3 length: 14
V gene: TRBV7-3
clone size: .

CDR3 protein: CASSPTVYETQYF
CDR3 DNA: TGTGCCAGCAGCCCCACAGTCTATGAGACCCAGTACTTC
D gene: .
J gene: TRBJ2-5
CDR3 length: 13
V gene: TRBV11-2
clone size: .

CDR3 protein: CASSGTSVSYEQYF
CDR3 DNA: TGCGCCAGCAGCGGGACTAGCGTCTCCTACGAGCAGTACTTC
D gene: TRBD2
J gene: TRBJ2-7
CDR3 length: 14
V gene: TRBV5-1
clone size: .

CDR3 protein: CASSLRGVDEGYTF
CDR3 DNA: TGTGCCAGCAGCTTAAGAGGGGTTGATGAAGGCTACACCTTC
D gene: .
J gene: TRBJ1-2
CDR3 length: 14
V gene: TRBV7-2
clone size: .

CDR3 protein: CAWTLPLRVTEAFF
CDR3 DNA: TGTGCCTGGACCCTTCCCCTTCGGGTCACTGAAGCTTTCTTT
D gene: .
J gene: TRBJ1-1
CDR3 length: 14
V gene: TRBV30
clone size: .

CDR3 protein: CASSFGQGIYNEQFF
CDR3 DNA: TGTGCCAGCAGCTTTGGGCAGGGAATCTACAATGAGCAGTTCTTC
D gene: .
J gene: TRBJ2-1
CDR3 length: 15
V gene: TRBV11-3
clone size: .

CDR3 protein: CASSYSGSHNEQFF
CDR3 DNA: TGTGCCAGCAGTTACTCAGGCTCTCACAATGAGCAGTTCTTC
D gene: .
J gene: TRBJ2-1
CDR3 length: 14
V gene: TRBV6-5
clone size: .

CDR3 protein: CASSSDLAGAAEQFF
CDR3 DNA: TGTGCCAGCAGCTCAGACCTAGCGGGAGCAGCTGAGCAGTTCTTC
D gene: TRBD2
J gene: TRBJ2-1
CDR3 length: 15
V gene: TRBV7-2
clone size: .

CDR3 protein: CASSTSTGVRTDTQYF
CDR3 DNA: TGTGCCAGCAGCACCTCGACAGGGGTTCGTACAGATACGCAGTATTTT
D gene: TRBD1
J gene: TRBJ2-3
CDR3 length: 16
V gene: TRBV5-6
clone size: .

CDR3 protein: CASSVGSGRQETQYF
CDR3 DNA: TGTGCCAGCAGCGTAGGTTCAGGGCGACAAGAGACCCAGTACTTC
D gene: .
J gene: TRBJ2-5
CDR3 length: 15
V gene: TRBV9
clone size: .

CDR3 protein: CASSPRGPGYGYTF
CDR3 DNA: TGTGCCAGCAGTCCGCGTGGACCAGGCTATGGCTACACCTTC
D gene: .
J gene: TRBJ1-2
CDR3 length: 14
V gene: TRBV6-5
clone size: .

CDR3 protein: CASGLNLQGADNSPLHF
CDR3 DNA: TGTGCTAGTGGTTTGAACCTCCAGGGGGCGGATAATTCACCCCTCCACTTT
D gene: TRBD1
J gene: TRBJ1-6
CDR3 length: 17
V gene: TRBV12-5
clone size: .

CDR3 protein: CATAREVNDQPQHF
CDR3 DNA: TGTGCCACCGCCCGGGAGGTCAACGATCAGCCCCAGCATTTT
D gene: .
J gene: TRBJ1-5
CDR3 length: 14
V gene: TRBV2
clone size: .

CDR3 protein: CASRTNPGEVSYEQYF
CDR3 DNA: TGTGCCAGCAGAACAAATCCCGGGGAAGTCTCCTACGAGCAGTACTTC
D gene: .
J gene: TRBJ2-7
CDR3 length: 16
V gene: TRBV5-4
clone size: .

CDR3 protein: CASSPGTARNTIYF
CDR3 DNA: TGTGCCAGCTCACCAGGGACCGCAAGAAACACCATATATTTT
D gene: .
J gene: TRBJ1-3
CDR3 length: 14
V gene: TRBV18
clone size: .

CDR3 protein: CASSVAAGRYNEQFF
CDR3 DNA: TGTGCCAGCAGCGTAGCGGCAGGGCGGTACAATGAGCAGTTCTTC
D gene: .
J gene: TRBJ2-1
CDR3 length: 15
V gene: TRBV9
clone size: .

CDR3 protein: CASSILGSLYYGYTF
CDR3 DNA: TGTGCCAGTAGTATCCTGGGCAGTTTGTACTATGGCTACACCTTC
D gene: .
J gene: TRBJ1-2
CDR3 length: 15
V gene: TRBV19
clone size: .

CDR3 protein: CASRGDSLYGYTF
CDR3 DNA: TGTGCCAGCAGGGGGGACAGTCTATATGGCTACACCTTC
D gene: TRBD1
J gene: TRBJ1-2
CDR3 length: 13
V gene: TRBV2
clone size: .

CDR3 protein: CASSPIRGRADYGYTF
CDR3 DNA: TGTGCCAGCAGTCCGATAAGGGGGCGGGCAGACTATGGCTACACCTTC
D gene: TRBD1
J gene: TRBJ1-2
CDR3 length: 16
V gene: TRBV27
clone size: few

CDR3 protein: CASSLQAETQYF
CDR3 DNA: TGTGCCAGCAGCTTACAGGCAGAGACCCAGTACTTC
D gene: .
J gene: TRBJ2-5
CDR3 length: 12
V gene: TRBV11-2
clone size: .